The subject of this entry is one T cell receptor beta chain. The sample originates from a study of OX40 agonist ivuxolimab in advanced cancers. Whole-study context: Eligibility rules accepted prior anti-PD-1, anti-PD-L1 or anti-CTLA-4 therapy, and 35% to 45% had some.

Method: immunoSEQ multiplex PCR; TCRdb's copy keeps in-frame clones and lacks some. This sample has around 85,000 clones, with roughly 89% found just once. The CDR3 consists of 12 residues. CDR1 and CDR2 from the germline V gene are SGDLS and YYNGEE. V shed 3 bases and J shed 2 bases, with 4 bases lying between them. This clonotype was obtained from an adult with an advanced solid tumor such as melanoma, head and neck, liver or kidney cancer. The chain recombines TRBV9 with TRBJ2-3; D is undetermined. This material consisted of CD4+ or CD8+ T cells sorted from blood, taken in a trial of the OX40 agonist ivuxolimab. For the CDR3, the DNA is TGTGCCAGCAGCGAACACACAGATACGCAGTATTTT. The encoded protein is CASSEHTDTQYF.